This T cell receptor beta chain is from a study of T cell responses to AZD1222 COVID-19 vaccine. The CDR3 sequence is 14 residues long. In germline, CDR1 is SGHDN, CDR2 FVKESK. V gave up 3 bases and J gave up 0 bases, with 8 bases separating them. TCRdb's table, derived via immunoSEQ multiplex PCR, lists solely in-frame clones and lacks some. The sample holds some 180,000 clones, around 94% seen once. Findings and limits, study-wide: CD4 TCRs linked to vaccination spanned spike, dominating at 160-218 and 743-854. Repertoires were obtained only post-peak T cell response.

This clone showed up just once. Antigen specificity is unknown. The sequencing used peripheral blood, collected 28 days after the second dose of the MenACWY control vaccine. This rearrangement joins TRBV14 to TRBJ2-5; D is perhaps TRBD1 (5 bases). The clonotype comes from an adult who received the MenACWY meningococcal vaccine as a control. The CDR3 nucleotides read TGTGCCAGCAGCCACGACAGCAACCAAGAGACCCAGTACTTC. Its protein is CASSHDSNQETQYF.